These 19 T cell receptor beta chains were sequenced from one sample in a study of cytomegalovirus exposure and HLA in healthy donors. Produced via immunoSEQ multiplex PCR; TCRdb's table is partial and in-frame only. Of around 55,000 clones in the sample, 90% are singletons; the top ten hold 2.5% to 3.5%. The material sequenced was PBMCs. These TCRs come from a man aged 18 to 35 in good health and CMV-seronegative.

The rearrangement uses TRBV28 and TRBJ1-5, with 7 bases identical to TRBD1. Looked up from germline, CDR1 is MDHEN and CDR2 is SYDVKM. The CDR3 spans 16 residues. V gave up 2 bases and J gave up 7 bases; unmatched junction bases: 11. The CDR3 bases are TGTGCCAGCAGTTTAATACCCGGACAGGCTTGGCAGCCCCAGCATTTT. Protein: CASSLIPGQAWQPQHF.

This clone was counted once. V gene TRBV28 combines with J gene TRBJ1-3; weak D call: TRBD1 (6 bases). This CDR3 is 16 amino acids long. V lost 1 base and J lost 0, with 10 bases in between. Germline assignment: CDR1 MDHEN and CDR2 SYDVKM. CDR3 region: CASSLSTGNSGNTIYF. The CDR3 nucleotides read TGTGCCAGCAGTTTATCGACAGGAAACTCTGGAAACACCATATATTTT.

V gene TRBV28 combines with J gene TRBJ2-3; 7 bases agree with TRBD1. The CDR3 has 15 amino acids. CDR1 and CDR2 (germline): MDHEN, SYDVKM. J lost 0 bases, V lost 6 bases, and 6 bases had no gene match. CDR3 sequence reads: CASSRTGLSTDTQYF. The CDR3 bases are TGTGCCAGCAGCAGGACAGGACTTAGCACAGATACGCAGTATTTT. Looking up the rest from reference TRBV28 and TRBJ2-3 gives the full variable domain: DVKVTQSSRYLVKRTGEKVFLECVQDMDHENMFWYRQDPGLGLRLIYFSYDVKMKEKGDIPEGYSVSREKKERFSLILESASTNQTSMYLCASSRTGLSTDTQYFGPGTRLTVL.

V gene TRBV10-3 combines with J gene TRBJ2-6, with D possibly being TRBD1 (6 bases). V gave up 2 bases and J gave up 4 bases, with 6 bases separating them. The CDR3 sequence is 14 residues long. Germline assignment: CDR1 ENHRY and CDR2 SYGVKD. The chain's CDR3 is CAISEGQGANVLTF. In nucleotides, the CDR3 is TGTGCCATCAGTGAGGGACAGGGGGCCAACGTCCTGACTTTC.

The chain employs TRBV10-3 and TRBJ1-1; D gene ambiguous. Germline loops: CDR1 ENHRY, CDR2 SYGVKD. Trimming shortened V by 11 bases and J by 7 bases, and 14 bases separated the two germline ends. The CDR3 covers 11 residues. The chain's CDR3 is CAVSAGIEAFF. The CDR3 coding sequence is TGTGCCGTGTCGGCGGGCATTGAAGCTTTCTTT.

The genes are TRBV5-1 and TRBJ2-7; TRBD2 might be the D (5 bases). The CDR3 is made up of 13 amino acids. V lost 5 bases, J lost 0 bases, and 9 bases lay in between. Per germline, CDR1 SGHRS and CDR2 YFSETQ. CDR3 in DNA: TGCGCCAGCAGAGTAGGGAGCTCCTACGAGCAGTACTTC. Protein sequence: CASRVGSSYEQYF.

The chain links TRBV6-5 to TRBJ1-3; D remains ambiguous. The CDR3 loop spans 16 amino acids. Trimming took 0 bases from V and 2 from J, leaving 11 bases between them. Germline V gene data show CDR1 as MNHEY and CDR2 as SVGAGI. In DNA form, the CDR3 reads TGTGCCAGCAGTTACTCTCGTCGGGATACTGGAAACACCATATATTTT. Encoded protein: CASSYSRRDTGNTIYF.

The genes are TRBV6-5 and TRBJ1-1; D gene unclear. Per the germline V gene, CDR1 is MNHEY and CDR2 is SVGAGI. This CDR3 spans 13 amino acids. Trimming removed 7 bases from V and 4 bases from J, with 13 bases in between. The CDR3 reads CASIRAGSTEAFF. The CDR3 DNA reads as TGTGCCAGCATCCGCGCGGGGAGCACTGAAGCTTTCTTT.

The genes are TRBV15 and TRBJ2-7; the D is unclear. Trimming removed 0 bases from V and 11 bases from J, with 11 bases in between. The CDR3 spans 12 residues. Germline V gene sequence: CDR1 LNHNV, CDR2 YYDKDF (reference sequence). The CDR3 region has the DNA TGTGCCACCAGCAGAGATCTGGGTCAGGAGTACTTC. It codes for CATSRDLGQEYF.

This rearrangement joins TRBV18 to TRBJ2-7; TRBD2 might be the D (6 bases). The germline CDR1 and CDR2 sequences are KGHSH and LQKENI. The CDR3 is made up of 16 amino acids. Trimming shortened V by 1 base and J by 8 bases, and 21 bases separated the two germline ends. The DNA of the CDR3 is TGTGCCAGCTCACCACAGGAGTCGGCAGGACTACGACAGCAGTACTTC. Its protein is CASSPQESAGLRQQYF.

This clone was found once. V gene TRBV29-1 combines with J gene TRBJ2-5, with D perhaps matching TRBD1 (6 bases). CDR1 and CDR2 from the germline V gene are SQVTM and ANQGSEA. The CDR3 totals 13 residues. Trimming cost V 7 bases and J 6 bases, with 18 bases left between them. CDR3 protein: CSARGDRQKTQYF. The CDR3, as DNA: TGCAGCGCCAGAGGTGACAGGCAAAAGACCCAGTACTTC.

The chain employs TRBV28 and TRBJ1-4; 7 bases are shared with TRBD1. Germline-derived CDR1 and CDR2 are MDHEN and SYDVKM. Germline trimming cut 5 bases from V and 4 bases from J; bases unmatched to any gene: 1. The CDR3 consists of 13 residues. For the CDR3, the DNA is TGTGCCAGCAGTACAGGGGATAATGAAAAACTGTTTTTT. It specifies CASSTGDNEKLFF.

The chain uses TRBV29-1 and TRBJ2-1; 10 nucleotides line up with TRBD2. V was pared by 5 bases and J by 1 base, with 5 bases of the junction left unmatched. Germline V gene data show CDR1 as SQVTM and CDR2 as ANQGSEA. The CDR3 runs 15 residues. CDR3 in DNA: TGCAGCGTTTATCTAGCGGGAGAGTCCTACAATGAGCAGTTCTTC. Translation: CSVYLAGESYNEQFF.

This chain connects TRBV5-6 to TRBJ2-7; 10 nucleotides match TRBD2. Germline V gene lookup returns CDR1 SGHDT and CDR2 YYEEEE. V shed 1 base, J shed 6 bases, and the junction held 4 bases outside the gene matches. This CDR3 comprises 14 residues. The CDR3, as DNA: TGTGCCAGCAGCTTGAGCGGGAGGGTCCGCGAGCAGTACTTC. Translating gives CASSLSGRVREQYF.

This sequence joins TRBV5-4 and TRBJ2-2; 8 positions match TRBD2. This CDR3 has 17 residues. J lost 4 bases, V lost 0 bases, and 8 bases had no gene match. The germline V gene encodes CDR1 SGHNT and CDR2 YYREEE (reference sequence). The CDR3 bases are TGTGCCAGCAGCTTGGGAGGGACTAGTCGGGTCACCGGGGAGCTGTTTTTT. It encodes CASSLGGTSRVTGELFF.

This sequence joins TRBV29-1 and TRBJ1-1; D gene ambiguous. The CDR3 contains 13 residues. V lost 4 bases to trimming and J lost 0 bases, with 9 bases between them. Germline V lookup: CDR1 SQVTM, CDR2 ANQGSEA. CDR3 bases: TGCAGCGTTGCTCGGGGAGTGAACACTGAAGCTTTCTTT. It encodes CSVARGVNTEAFF.

This sequence joins TRBV18 and TRBJ2-1; the match to TRBD1 covers 9 bases. Trimming at V came to 4 bases and at J to 10 bases, leaving 8 bases not matched to a gene. The CDR3 contains 14 residues. Germline values: CDR1 KGHSH, CDR2 LQKENI. Here the CDR3 reads CASSLRTGEGEQFF. CDR3 in DNA: TGTGCCAGCTCACTCCGGACAGGGGAGGGCGAGCAGTTCTTC.

This clone has a single count. Compared with germline, one end of the junction differs, possibly owing to a read error. This chain connects TRBV28 to TRBJ1-4; no reliable D call. In germline, CDR1 is MDHEN, CDR2 SYDVKM. The CDR3 loop spans 12 amino acids. CDR3 residues: CASSYPNEKLFF. CDR3 nucleotides: TGTGCCAGTAGTTATCCGAATGAAAAACTGTTTTTT. Based on the CDR3 plus reference TRBV28 and TRBJ1-4, the full variable domain is DVKVTQSSRYLVKRTGEKVFLECVQDMDHENMFWYRQDPGLGLRLIYFSYDVKMKEKGDIPEGYSVSREKKERFSLILESASTNQTSMYLCASSYPNEKLFFGSGTQLSVL.

This clone has a single count. The chain joins TRBV6-6 to TRBJ2-7; the match to TRBD1 covers 9 bases. The CDR3 is made up of 15 amino acids. Germline V gene data show CDR1 as MNHNY and CDR2 as SVGAGI (reference sequence). The V and J ends lost 7 bases and 1 base, in that order; junction bases with no gene match: 8. The CDR3 loop reads CASNPATGGSYEQYF. CDR3 in DNA: TGTGCCAGCAATCCAGCGACAGGGGGATCCTACGAGCAGTACTTC.